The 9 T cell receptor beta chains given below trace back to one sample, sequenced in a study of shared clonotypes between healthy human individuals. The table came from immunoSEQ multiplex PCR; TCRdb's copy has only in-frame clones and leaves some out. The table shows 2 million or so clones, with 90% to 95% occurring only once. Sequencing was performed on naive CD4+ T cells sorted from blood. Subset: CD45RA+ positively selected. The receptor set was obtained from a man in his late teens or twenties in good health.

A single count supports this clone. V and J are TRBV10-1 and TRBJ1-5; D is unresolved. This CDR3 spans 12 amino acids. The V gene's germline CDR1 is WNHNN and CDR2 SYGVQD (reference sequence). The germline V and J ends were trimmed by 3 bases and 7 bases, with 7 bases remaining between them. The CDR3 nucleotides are TGCGCCAGCAGTGATCCGGGCCAGCCCCAGCATTTT. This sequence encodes CASSDPGQPQHF.

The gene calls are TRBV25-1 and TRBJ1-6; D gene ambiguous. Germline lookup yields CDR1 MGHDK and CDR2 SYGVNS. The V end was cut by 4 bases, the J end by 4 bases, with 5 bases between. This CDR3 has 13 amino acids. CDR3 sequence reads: CASSGAYNSPLHF. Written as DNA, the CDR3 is TGTGCCAGCAGTGGCGCATATAATTCACCCCTCCACTTT. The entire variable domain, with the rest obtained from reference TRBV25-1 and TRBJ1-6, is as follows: EADIYQTPRYLVIGTGKKITLECSQTMGHDKMYWYQQDPGMELHLIHYSYGVNSTEKGDLSSESTVSRIRTEHFPLTLESARPSHTSQYLCASSGAYNSPLHFGNGTRLTVT.

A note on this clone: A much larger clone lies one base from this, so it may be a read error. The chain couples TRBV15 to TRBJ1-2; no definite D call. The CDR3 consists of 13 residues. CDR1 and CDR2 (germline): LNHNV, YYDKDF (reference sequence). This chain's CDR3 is CATSRDVVNGYAF. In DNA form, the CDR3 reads TGTGCCACCAGCAGAGATGTGGTAAATGGCTACGCCTTC.

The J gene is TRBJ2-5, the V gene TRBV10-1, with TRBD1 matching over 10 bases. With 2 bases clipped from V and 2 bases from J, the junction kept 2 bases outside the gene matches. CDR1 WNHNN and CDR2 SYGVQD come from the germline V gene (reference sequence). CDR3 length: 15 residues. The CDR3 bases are TGCGCCAGCAGTGAGGACAGGGGGCCGCAAGAGACCCAGTACTTC. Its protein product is CASSEDRGPQETQYF.

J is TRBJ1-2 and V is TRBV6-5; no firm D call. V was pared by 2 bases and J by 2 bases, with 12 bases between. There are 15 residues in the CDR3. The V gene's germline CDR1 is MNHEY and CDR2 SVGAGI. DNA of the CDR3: TGTGCCAGCAGTTACCGGGAGAAAGGGAACTATGGCTACACCTTC. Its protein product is CASSYREKGNYGYTF.

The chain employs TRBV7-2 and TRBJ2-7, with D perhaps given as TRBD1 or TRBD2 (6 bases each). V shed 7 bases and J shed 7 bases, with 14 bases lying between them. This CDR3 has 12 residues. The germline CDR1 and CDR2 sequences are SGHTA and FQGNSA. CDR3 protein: CASTPGAGEQYF. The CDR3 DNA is TGTGCCAGCACCCCGGGGGCCGGGGAGCAGTACTTC.

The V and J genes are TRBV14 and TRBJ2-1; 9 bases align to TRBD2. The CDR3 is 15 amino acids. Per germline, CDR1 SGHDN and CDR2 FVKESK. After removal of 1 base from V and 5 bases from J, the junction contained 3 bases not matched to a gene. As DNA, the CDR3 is TGTGCCAGCAGCCAAGTTGCGGGGGGGGACAATGAGCAGTTCTTC. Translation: CASSQVAGGDNEQFF.

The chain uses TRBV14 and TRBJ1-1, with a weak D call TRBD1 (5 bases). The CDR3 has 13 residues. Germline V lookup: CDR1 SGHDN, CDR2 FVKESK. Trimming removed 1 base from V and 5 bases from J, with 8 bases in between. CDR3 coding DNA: TGTGCCAGCAGCCAAGCCAGGGTAACTGAAGCTTTCTTT. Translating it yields CASSQARVTEAFF.

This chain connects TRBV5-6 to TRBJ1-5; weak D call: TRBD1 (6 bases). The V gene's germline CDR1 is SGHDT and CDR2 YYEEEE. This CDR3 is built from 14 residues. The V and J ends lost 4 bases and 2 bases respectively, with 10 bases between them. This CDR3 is CASSGGHRNQPQHF. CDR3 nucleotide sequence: TGTGCCAGCAGCGGGGGACACCGCAATCAGCCCCAGCATTTT.